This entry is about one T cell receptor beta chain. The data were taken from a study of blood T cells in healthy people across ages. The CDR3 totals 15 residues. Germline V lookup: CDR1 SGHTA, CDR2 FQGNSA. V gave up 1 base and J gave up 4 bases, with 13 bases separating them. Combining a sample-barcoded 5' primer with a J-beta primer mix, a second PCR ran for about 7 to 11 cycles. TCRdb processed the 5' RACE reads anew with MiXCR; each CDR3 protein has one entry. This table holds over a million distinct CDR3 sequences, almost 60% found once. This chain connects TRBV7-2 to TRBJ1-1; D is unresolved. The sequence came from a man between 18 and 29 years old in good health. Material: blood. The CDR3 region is CASSLGAGRGTEAFF. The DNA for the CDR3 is TGTGCCAGCAGCTTAGGAGCCGGACGGGGCACTGAAGCTTTCTTT.